The 26 T cell receptor beta chains in this list originate from one sample, sequenced in a study of shared clonotypes between healthy human individuals. Assay: immunoSEQ multiplex PCR; the TCRdb copy retains only in-frame clones and omits some. Of over 950,000 clones listed, approximately 77% are singletons. Material: memory CD4+ T cells from PBMCs. Subset denoted: CD45RA-negative fraction. Receptors originate from a man aged 18-30 years in good health. Some clones in this sample may be carry-over from other donors' samples.

Only a few counts were recorded for this clone. The V and J genes are TRBV7-9 and TRBJ2-7; 8 nucleotides match TRBD1. This CDR3 spans 15 amino acids. Germline V gene data show CDR1 as SEHNR and CDR2 as FQNEAQ (reference sequence). The ends lost 6 bases at V and 0 bases at J; junction bases unmatched: 7. Here the CDR3 reads CASSPDRGYSYEQYF. The CDR3 region has the DNA TGTGCCAGCAGTCCCGACAGGGGATACTCCTACGAGCAGTACTTC.

The chain uses TRBV27 and TRBJ2-1, with 7 bases identical to TRBD2. Germline V gene sequence: CDR1 MNHEY, CDR2 SMNVEV (reference sequence). This CDR3 has 14 amino acids. After removal of 5 bases from V and 6 bases from J, the junction contained 7 bases not matched to a gene. CDR3 protein: CASSLAAIFNEQFF. DNA of the CDR3: TGTGCCAGCAGTCTAGCGGCCATTTTCAATGAGCAGTTCTTC.

The rearrangement uses TRBV2 and TRBJ1-5; D is perhaps TRBD1 (6 bases). The CDR3 sequence is 13 residues long. With 7 bases removed from V and 3 bases from J, the gap between germline ends came to 10 bases. CDR1 and CDR2 from the germline V gene are SNHLY and FYNNEI. CDR3 in amino acids: CASMGTINQPQHF. CDR3 bases: TGTGCCAGCATGGGGACAATCAATCAGCCCCAGCATTTT.

The chain links TRBV6-6 to TRBJ2-4; the D is unclear. V lost 0 bases and J 8 bases, leaving 11 bases between the germline ends. There are 14 residues in the CDR3. In germline, CDR1 is MNHNY, CDR2 SVGAGI (reference sequence). Here the CDR3 DNA reads TGTGCCAGCAGTTACTCGGAAAACCGGGACATTCAGTACTTC. Amino acids: CASSYSENRDIQYF.

The J gene is TRBJ2-3, the V gene TRBV5-6; TRBD2 might be the D (5 bases). Per germline, CDR1 SGHDT and CDR2 YYEEEE. There are 14 residues in the CDR3. Trimming left V 1 base short and J 0 bases short, with 6 bases between. The CDR3: CASSLRRSTDTQYF. In DNA, the CDR3 is TGTGCCAGCAGCTTGAGGAGGAGCACAGATACGCAGTATTTT.

In DNA form, the CDR3 reads TGTGCCAGCAGTCCGAGCGGACTAGGGTACAATGAGCAGTTCTTC. This codes for CASSPSGLGYNEQFF. The J gene is TRBJ2-1, the V gene TRBV6-5, with 7 nucleotides matching TRBD2. The V gene end was trimmed by 5 bases and the J gene end by 4 bases; junction bases not matched to a gene: 8. This CDR3 region has 15 residues. CDR1 MNHEY and CDR2 SVGAGI come from the germline V gene.

This clone was counted between two and nine times. The chain recombines TRBV2 with TRBJ1-5; 7 bases line up with TRBD1. There are 13 residues in the CDR3. Germline CDR1 is SNHLY and CDR2 is FYNNEI. The V segment lost 7 bases and the J segment 3 bases; nucleotides outside the gene matches: 3. CDR3 nucleotide sequence: TGTGCCAGCAACAGGGGTTACAATCAGCCCCAGCATTTT. Translating gives CASNRGYNQPQHF.

This chain uses TRBV27 with TRBJ2-5, with D perhaps matching TRBD2 (6 bases). V lost 5 bases and J lost 5, with 15 bases in between. The CDR3 has 14 residues. CDR1 is MNHEY and CDR2 is SMNVEV in the germline V gene (reference sequence). The CDR3 DNA reads TGTGCCAGCAGTCCCCTAGCGTGGGGGGAGACCCAGTACTTC. Protein: CASSPLAWGETQYF.

The J gene is TRBJ1-5, the V gene TRBV7-7; D gene uncertain. This CDR3 region has 17 residues. V lost 5 bases, J lost 3 bases, and 20 bases lay in between. Germline V gene data show CDR1 as SSHAT and CDR2 as FNYEAQ (reference sequence). CDR3 sequence: CASSALSWLRDNQPQHF. CDR3 DNA: TGTGCCAGCAGCGCCCTATCCTGGCTGAGGGACAATCAGCCCCAGCATTTT.

The rearrangement links TRBV9 to TRBJ2-1; 7 bases agree with TRBD1. Unmatched junction bases numbered 9, after V lost 4 bases and J lost 5 bases. The CDR3 has 15 residues. Germline CDR1 is SGDLS and CDR2 is YYNGEE. This chain's CDR3 is CASSPRDRAHNEQFF. Here the CDR3 DNA reads TGTGCCAGCAGCCCCCGGGACAGAGCTCACAATGAGCAGTTCTTC.

This clone was observed a single time. For the CDR3, the DNA is TGTGCCAGCAGCCCCCAGTTGAACACTGAAGCTTTCTTT. Translated: CASSPQLNTEAFF. The chain joins TRBV7-8 to TRBJ1-1; D gene uncertain. V gave up 5 bases and J gave up 0 bases, with 7 bases separating them. Germline V gene lookup returns CDR1 SGHVS and CDR2 FQNEAQ. There are 13 residues in the CDR3.

J is TRBJ2-1 and V is TRBV5-1, with 9 bases identical to TRBD2. This CDR3 is 19 amino acids long. With V trimmed by 4 bases and J by 3 bases, 17 bases remained unmatched. CDR1 is SGHRS, CDR2 YFSETQ, per germline. The CDR3 coding sequence is TGCGCCAGCAGCACAAGGACGGCTAAGACTAGCGGAGTCTACAATGAGCAGTTCTTC. The encoded protein is CASSTRTAKTSGVYNEQFF.

The rearrangement uses TRBV6-9 and TRBJ2-1, with a tentative D call TRBD2 (5 bases). From germline, CDR1 is MNHGY and CDR2 SVAAGI. The CDR3 spans 16 residues. Trimming shortened V by 6 bases and J by 9 bases, and 24 bases separated the two germline ends. CDR3 coding DNA: TGTGCCAGCAGATTCGTTAGGGAAGGACTTAGTAGTGAGCAGTTCTTC. Translation gives CASRFVREGLSSEQFF.

This clone has just a few counts. The chain couples TRBV28 to TRBJ2-7, with TRBD2 as a possible D gene (6 bases). The V end lost 2 bases, the J end lost 12 bases, and 11 bases lay between the germline ends. CDR1 MDHEN and CDR2 SYDVKM come from the germline V gene. The CDR3 loop spans 11 amino acids. CDR3 in amino acids: CASSLAGTVYF. The CDR3 nucleotides are TGTGCCAGCAGTTTAGCGGGGACGGTGTACTTC. Combining the CDR3 with reference TRBV28 and TRBJ2-7 gives the whole variable domain DVKVTQSSRYLVKRTGEKVFLECVQDMDHENMFWYRQDPGLGLRLIYFSYDVKMKEKGDIPEGYSVSREKKERFSLILESASTNQTSMYLCASSLAGTVYFGPGTRLTVT.

This chain links TRBV5-4 with TRBJ2-1; the match to TRBD2 covers 13 bases. Germline CDR1 and CDR2: SGHNT and YYREEE (reference sequence). The CDR3 has 16 amino acids. Germline trimming cut 4 bases from V and 8 bases from J; bases unmatched to any gene: 9. CDR3 bases: TGTGCCAGCAGCAGCATACTAGCGGGAGGGGGCGATGAGCAGTTCTTC. Residues: CASSSILAGGGDEQFF.

The rearrangement joins TRBV5-4 to TRBJ2-5; TRBD2 might be the D (5 bases). V was pared by 3 bases and J by 5 bases, with 11 bases between. The CDR3 runs 13 residues. From germline, CDR1 is SGHNT and CDR2 YYREEE (reference sequence). CDR3 sequence: CASSSPPGETQYF. CDR3 nucleotides: TGTGCCAGCAGCTCCCCTCCGGGGGAGACCCAGTACTTC.

Comment on this clone: This same CDR3 is encoded by further DNA sequences in the sample. In nucleotides, the CDR3 is TGTGCCAGCTCACCCGGGACAGGGGGCCCCTACGAGCAGTACTTC. This gives the protein CASSPGTGGPYEQYF. The chain links TRBV18 to TRBJ2-7; 12 bases are a match to TRBD1. V trimming: 3 bases; J trimming: 2 bases; junction bases outside the gene matches: 2. Germline CDR1 reads KGHSH; CDR2 reads LQKENI. This CDR3 region has 15 residues.

The chain combines TRBV29-1 with TRBJ2-2; 11 bases align to TRBD2. The CDR3 is 14 residues long. V shed 7 bases, J shed 0 bases, and the junction held 1 base outside the gene matches. CDR1 is SQVTM and CDR2 is ANQGSEA in the germline V gene. The CDR3 loop is CSALAGANTGELFF. Here the CDR3 DNA reads TGCAGCGCACTAGCGGGGGCGAACACCGGGGAGCTGTTTTTT.

This clone was detected only a few times. This sequence joins TRBV7-8 and TRBJ2-5; unclear D gene. Germline values: CDR1 SGHVS, CDR2 FQNEAQ. The CDR3 loop spans 12 amino acids. V was trimmed by 4 bases and J by 1 base, leaving 4 bases between them. CDR3: CASSYSQETQYF. CDR3 nucleotide sequence: TGTGCCAGCAGCTACAGCCAAGAGACCCAGTACTTC.

Concerning this clone itself: Additional DNA sequences in this sample encode the identical CDR3. The chain carries TRBV27 and TRBJ2-7, with a tentative D call TRBD2 (6 bases). This CDR3 spans 14 amino acids. V lost 3 bases to trimming and J lost 0 bases, with 9 bases between them. The germline gives CDR1 MNHEY, CDR2 SMNVEV (reference sequence). CDR3 nucleotides: TGTGCCAGCAGTTTGGCGGGAACCTCCTACGAGCAGTACTTC. Protein: CASSLAGTSYEQYF.

The rearrangement joins TRBV4-1 to TRBJ2-1, with TRBD2 matching over 10 bases. Germline CDR1 reads MGHRA; CDR2 reads YSYEKL. CDR3 length equals 16 residues. The junction had 2 bases not matched to a gene; V was cut back by 0 bases and J by 3 bases. CDR3 DNA sequence: TGCGCCAGCAGCCAAGATCCTAGCGGGGGCTACAATGAGCAGTTCTTC. Translating it yields CASSQDPSGGYNEQFF.

Regarding this clone: A much larger clone differs by one base, so this may be a read error. This CDR3 fails to terminate in the conserved phenylalanine or tryptophan, so it likely reflects a read error. The rearrangement uses TRBV30 and TRBJ1-2, with D uncertain. V lost 4 bases and J 0 bases, leaving 9 bases between the germline ends. This CDR3 spans 13 amino acids. The germline V gene has CDR1 GTSNPN and CDR2 SVGIG (reference sequence). DNA of the CDR3: TGTGCCTGGATTGGGAGTCCTAACTATGGCTACACCTTA. Residues: CAWIGSPNYGYTL.

Turning to this clone: Distinct nucleotide sequences in the sample also encode this CDR3. V is TRBV6-1 and J is TRBJ1-1, with TRBD1 as a possible D gene (5 bases). The CDR3 loop spans 12 amino acids. Germline V lookup: CDR1 MNHNS, CDR2 SASEGT. V shed 5 bases and J shed 5 bases, with 9 bases lying between them. Here the CDR3 reads CASSREGTEAFF. Written as DNA, the CDR3 is TGTGCCAGCAGTCGGGAGGGGACTGAAGCTTTCTTT.

The J gene is TRBJ2-5, the V gene TRBV29-1; D is unclear. Trimming removed 5 bases from V and 1 base from J, with 8 bases in between. The CDR3 totals 12 residues. CDR1 and CDR2 from the germline V gene are SQVTM and ANQGSEA. CDR3 nucleotides: TGCAGCGTTAGACCTCCCCAAGAGACCCAGTACTTC. Its protein product is CSVRPPQETQYF.

V and J are TRBV5-1 and TRBJ2-7; D call uncertain. V was shortened by 4 bases and J by 1 base, with 12 bases between the two germline ends. Germline CDR1 and CDR2: SGHRS and YFSETQ. This CDR3 comprises 14 residues. The CDR3 loop reads CASSQQAGSYEQYF. In DNA, the CDR3 is TGCGCCAGCAGCCAGCAGGCTGGTTCCTACGAGCAGTACTTC.

This clone was counted a few times. The chain joins TRBV2 to TRBJ1-1; D is uncertain. This CDR3 contains 12 residues. V lost 11 bases and J 5 bases, leaving 15 bases between the germline ends. Germline values: CDR1 SNHLY, CDR2 FYNNEI. The CDR3 region is CAGSLEGTEAFF. In DNA form, the CDR3 reads TGTGCCGGGTCCCTCGAAGGGACTGAAGCTTTCTTT.